Listed below are T cell receptor beta chains from one sample, sequenced in a study of OX40 agonist ivuxolimab in advanced cancers. Some clones are missing from TCRdb's copy, which holds only in-frame ones; the method was immunoSEQ multiplex PCR. The profile shows 55,000 to 70,000 clones, over 80% of them singletons. Sequenced here: CD4+ or CD8+ T cells sorted from blood, sampled in a trial of the OX40 agonist ivuxolimab. The origin of the receptors is an adult with an advanced solid tumor such as melanoma, head and neck, liver or kidney cancer. The CDR3 runs from the conserved cysteine through the conserved F or W. Each record gives: clone size, V gene, D gene, J gene, CDR3 protein, CDR3 DNA. The D gene is left open where the match is weak. Clone size appears in some rows only: once, few, many, or a class for an expanded clone.

.	TRBV7-2	.	TRBJ1-2	CASSLGVSNYGYTF	TGTGCCAGCAGCTTAGGGGTTTCTAACTATGGCTACACCTTC
few	TRBV7-3	.	TRBJ2-3	CASSLNAGALDTQYF	TGTGCCAGCAGCTTAAATGCGGGGGCGCTTGATACGCAGTATTTT
.	TRBV2	TRBD2	TRBJ2-1	CASIWTSGSNEQFF	TGTGCCAGCATCTGGACTAGCGGGAGTAATGAGCAGTTCTTC
.	TRBV6-1	TRBD2	TRBJ2-7	CAISESPSGGLYEQYF	TGTGCCATCAGTGAGTCGCCTAGCGGGGGTCTCTACGAGCAGTACTTC
.	TRBV18	.	TRBJ2-3	CASSPFVTDTQYF	TGTGCCAGCTCACCATTCGTCACAGATACGCAGTATTTT
.	TRBV5-4	.	TRBJ2-1	CASSLVGGSYNEQFF	TGTGCCAGCAGCTTGGTTGGGGGCTCCTACAATGAGCAGTTCTTC
once	TRBV7-9	TRBD2	TRBJ2-2	CASSNRGGTGELFF	TGTGCCAGCAGCAACCGGGGGGGCACCGGGGAGCTGTTTTTT
few	TRBV7-2	.	TRBJ1-5	CASSSLPEISRPQHF	TGTGCCAGCAGCTCCCTCCCTGAGATAAGCCGGCCCCAGCATTTT
.	TRBV19	TRBD2	TRBJ2-1	CASTFSLREANEQFF	TGTGCCAGTACCTTCTCTCTCCGGGAGGCCAATGAGCAGTTCTTC
.	TRBV28	TRBD1	TRBJ1-5	CASSITGEDNQPQHF	TGTGCCAGCAGTATCACAGGGGAGGACAATCAGCCCCAGCATTTT
.	TRBV6-5	TRBD1	TRBJ2-5	CASSGQGVQETQYF	TGTGCCAGCAGTGGACAGGGGGTACAAGAGACCCAGTACTTC
.	TRBV19	TRBD1	TRBJ1-2	CASSKQGADNYGYTF	TGTGCCAGTAGTAAGCAGGGGGCGGATAACTATGGCTACACCTTC
.	TRBV9	TRBD1	TRBJ2-7	CASSARTGGEQYF	TGTGCCAGCAGCGCTAGGACAGGGGGGGAGCAGTACTTC
.	TRBV7-9	.	TRBJ2-5	CASSQGNEPETQYF	TGTGCCAGCAGCCAAGGGAACGAGCCGGAGACCCAGTACTTC
.	TRBV6-6	TRBD1	TRBJ1-2	CASSSSGGVYYGYTF	TGTGCCAGCAGTTCCTCAGGGGGCGTGTACTATGGCTACACCTTC
.	TRBV7-2	TRBD1	TRBJ1-2	CASSISTGRYGYTF	TGTGCCAGCAGCATCTCGACAGGGCGATATGGCTACACCTTC
.	TRBV18	.	TRBJ1-3	CASSPLGREAGNTIYF	TGTGCCAGCTCACCCCTCGGCAGGGAAGCTGGAAACACCATATATTTT
.	TRBV5-1	.	TRBJ2-7	CASSVRIPSYEQYF	TGCGCCAGCAGCGTACGGATACCTTCCTACGAGCAGTACTTC
.	TRBV2	.	TRBJ1-4	CASSEAEGYGKLFF	TGTGCCAGCAGTGAAGCAGAAGGGTACGGAAAACTGTTTTTT
.	TRBV7-3	.	TRBJ2-3	CASSLDGGATDTQYF	TGTGCCAGCAGCTTAGACGGCGGGGCGACAGATACGCAGTATTTT
.	TRBV9	.	TRBJ1-1	CASSVQGSGTEAFF	TGTGCCAGCAGCGTTCAGGGTTCGGGCACTGAAGCTTTCTTT
.	TRBV9	.	TRBJ2-7	CASSVARDRAGEQYF	TGTGCCAGCAGCGTCGCCCGAGACCGGGCCGGCGAGCAGTACTTC
.	TRBV30	.	TRBJ2-2	CAWKTHANTGELFF	TGTGCCTGGAAGACACACGCGAACACCGGGGAGCTGTTTTTT
.	TRBV28	TRBD1	TRBJ2-2	CASSIRQGGTGELFF	TGTGCCAGCAGTATACGACAGGGGGGCACCGGGGAGCTGTTTTTT
.	TRBV15	.	TRBJ1-1	CATSRARGTEAFF	TGTGCCACCAGCAGAGCCAGGGGCACTGAAGCTTTCTTT
.	TRBV7-9	TRBD1	TRBJ2-7	CASSSGTAKVYEQYF	TGTGCCAGCAGCTCCGGGACAGCAAAAGTCTACGAGCAGTACTTC
.	TRBV18	TRBD2	TRBJ2-3	CASSPPSSGGPLGTDTQYF	TGTGCCAGCTCACCACCGTCCAGCGGGGGGCCCCTGGGAACAGATACGCAGTATTTT
.	TRBV11-3	TRBD1	TRBJ2-3	CASSPTGGTDTQYF	TGTGCCAGCAGCCCAACAGGGGGCACAGATACGCAGTATTTT
.	TRBV7-2	TRBD2	TRBJ2-3	CASSSRLAGVTDTQYF	TGTGCCAGCAGCTCGCGACTAGCGGGGGTCACAGATACGCAGTATTTT
.	TRBV2	.	TRBJ2-7	CASRVEAYEQYF	TGTGCCAGCAGGGTAGAAGCCTACGAGCAGTACTTC
once	TRBV2	.	TRBJ2-1	CASSVRGNNEQFF	TGTGCCAGCAGCGTCCGGGGAAACAATGAGCAGTTCTTC
.	TRBV10-3	.	TRBJ2-1	CAISDVGYGNEQFF	TGTGCCATCAGTGATGTTGGCTATGGGAATGAGCAGTTCTTC
.	TRBV7-9	.	TRBJ2-7	CASSPSYEQYF	TGTGCCAGCAGCCCGTCGTACGAGCAGTACTTC